The text below deals with one TCR beta chain. The entry originates in a study of CD8 T cells in Susac syndrome. TEMRA cells were enriched by FACS, and CD4+ and CD8+ T cells were negatively isolated. Germline V gives CDR1 MNHNS, CDR2 SASEGT. The CDR3 has 13 amino acids. Roughly 0.5 to 1 ug RNA was reverse transcribed with random hexamers. The TCR beta CDR3 was amplified by immunoSEQ multiplex PCR across 54 Vbeta, 13 Jbeta. MiXCR, applied by TCRdb to the immunoSEQ multiplex PCR reads, yields one record per CDR3 protein. The sample records 210,000 or so distinct CDR3 sequences, about 93% being singletons.

The clonotype comes from a human donor with multiple sclerosis. The gene calls are TRBV6-1 and TRBJ2-7, with D perhaps given as TRBD1 or TRBD2 (5 bases each). The sample comprised CD8+ T cells from PBMCs. The CDR3 bases are TGTTTGAGTGCCGGGACGGAGGTCCACGAGCAGTACTTC. Translation gives CLSAGTEVHEQYF.